This T cell receptor (beta chain) was profiled in a study of T cell changes during pregnancy in multiple sclerosis. The germline V gene has CDR1 SSHAT and CDR2 FNYEAQ (reference sequence). The CDR3 is 15 amino acids. About this clone: One junction end does not reproduce the germline sequence, and a read error may be involved.

The repertoire was sequenced with immunoSEQ multiplex PCR; TCRdb's copy has only in-frame clones and lacks some. The sample records 80,000 or so clones, about 94% being singletons. The chain links TRBV7-7 to TRBJ2-5; D gene unclear. The sample in question was peripheral blood, obtained in the second trimester of pregnancy. The clonotype comes from a female donor in good health, enrolled as a control in a pregnancy study. CDR3 nucleotides: TGTGCTAGCAGCTTAGAGCCAGGCCCTCAGGAGACCCAGTACTTC. Its protein product is CASSLEPGPQETQYF.